One sample yielded the 20 T cell receptor beta chains listed below, sequenced in a study of cytomegalovirus exposure and HLA in healthy donors. Vbeta (60) and Jbeta (13) primers were used in the PCR. The repertoire was sequenced with immunoSEQ multiplex PCR; TCRdb's copy has only in-frame clones and lacks some. The sample gives some 95,000 clones, about four fifths of which show up once; about 6.8% is in the top ten. Sequences were obtained from PBMCs. Receptors were obtained from a man younger than 45 in good health and CMV-seronegative.

This sequence joins TRBV5-1 and TRBJ2-1; 12 bases are shared with TRBD2. Trimming at V came to 7 bases and at J to 5 bases, leaving 4 bases not matched to a gene. From germline, CDR1 is SGHRS and CDR2 YFSETQ. The length of the CDR3 is 14 residues. The CDR3 is CASRLAGGNNEQFF. Here the CDR3 DNA reads TGCGCCAGCCGTCTAGCGGGAGGGAACAATGAGCAGTTCTTC.

J is TRBJ2-4 and V is TRBV5-1, with 7 bases lining up with TRBD2. The V gene end was trimmed by 4 bases and the J gene end by 0 bases; junction bases not matched to a gene: 7. The CDR3 is 16 amino acids. Germline CDR1 is SGHRS and CDR2 is YFSETQ. In DNA form, the CDR3 reads TGCGCCAGCAGCGGGGGGGAGGAACTAGCCAAAAACATTCAGTACTTC. This translates into CASSGGEELAKNIQYF.

The chain couples TRBV7-2 to TRBJ2-2; D unresolved. Germline values: CDR1 SGHTA, CDR2 FQGNSA. This CDR3 is built from 15 residues. V was pared by 1 base and J by 1 base, with 7 bases between. CDR3 protein: CASSLDYRNTGELFF. The CDR3 DNA reads as TGTGCCAGCAGCTTAGATTACAGGAACACCGGGGAGCTGTTTTTT.

The chain employs TRBV4-2 and TRBJ2-1, with 8 bases identical to TRBD1. The CDR3 is 15 amino acids. V lost 3 bases to trimming and J lost 3 bases; unmatched junction nucleotides: 4. Germline values: CDR1 LGHNA, CDR2 YNFKEQ. The CDR3 coding sequence is TGTGCCAGCAGCCATGCCGGGACAGGCTACAATGAGCAGTTCTTC. Its translation is CASSHAGTGYNEQFF.

J is TRBJ1-2 and V is TRBV30; D unclear. The CDR3 is 19 residues long. V lost 0 bases, J lost 4 bases, and 27 bases lay in between. The germline CDR1 and CDR2 sequences are GTSNPN and SVGIG (reference sequence). CDR3 DNA: TGTGCCTGGAGTGTACGGGAGGGAAGGTCATTCTTGGGTCCCTATGGCTACACCTTC. Amino acids: CAWSVREGRSFLGPYGYTF.

The chain uses TRBV6-5 and TRBJ2-3; tentatively, D is TRBD2 (6 bases). Trimming stripped 6 bases from V and 4 bases from J, with 14 bases between. CDR3 length equals 14 residues. Germline loops: CDR1 MNHEY, CDR2 SVGAGI. The CDR3 spells CASRGRWEADTQYF. CDR3 in DNA: TGTGCCAGCAGAGGCAGGTGGGAGGCAGATACGCAGTATTTT.

The CDR3 DNA sequence: TGTGCCAGCAGTCAAGGGACAGCGGGAATTAAGGTAGATACGCAGTATTTT. Its translation: CASSQGTAGIKVDTQYF. The chain carries TRBV6-1 and TRBJ2-3; either TRBD1 or TRBD2 may supply D (7 bases each). Germline V gene sequence: CDR1 MNHNS, CDR2 SASEGT. This CDR3 region has 17 residues. The V end lost 5 bases, the J end lost 5 bases, and 23 bases lay between the germline ends.

The CDR3 protein is CSVEDRGAGGSTDTQYF. Written as DNA, the CDR3 is TGCAGCGTTGAAGATCGAGGGGCGGGAGGGTCCACAGATACGCAGTATTTT. The rearrangement links TRBV29-1 to TRBJ2-3; 9 bases are a match to TRBD2. The V segment lost 0 bases and the J segment 2 bases; nucleotides outside the gene matches: 9. Germline lookup yields CDR1 SQVTM and CDR2 ANQGSEA. The CDR3 extends over 17 amino acids.

J is TRBJ2-7 and V is TRBV18; D call uncertain. This CDR3 is 12 amino acids long. CDR1 and CDR2 from the germline V gene are KGHSH and LQKENI. Trimming cost V 6 bases and J 5 bases, with 11 bases left between them. CDR3 sequence: CASSLTRDEQYF. The CDR3 nucleotides are TGTGCCAGCTCCCTGACAAGAGACGAGCAGTACTTC.

The genes are TRBV6-5 and TRBJ2-5; 12 nucleotides align to TRBD2. The J call may be faulty, since TRBJ2-7 better matches the DNA end. The CDR3 has 15 amino acids. Germline CDR1 is MNHEY and CDR2 is SVGAGI. The CDR3 spells CASRKTSGGGYEQYF. In nucleotides, the CDR3 is TGTGCCAGCAGGAAGACTAGCGGGGGAGGCTACGAGCAGTACTTC.

In its sample, this clone was seen a few times. V gene TRBV29-1 combines with J gene TRBJ1-4; 8 bases are a match to TRBD1. Germline CDR1 is SQVTM and CDR2 is ANQGSEA. V lost 5 bases and J lost 8; bases outside the gene matches: 7. The CDR3 totals 13 residues. This CDR3 reads CSVYRGDGEKLFF. CDR3 bases: TGCAGCGTTTACAGGGGGGATGGCGAAAAACTGTTTTTT.

As regards this clone: Other DNA sequences in this specimen translate into the identical CDR3. The CDR3 coding sequence is TGTGCCAGCAGCGTAGCAACGGGGGGCTACGAGCAGTACTTC. Protein product: CASSVATGGYEQYF. This chain joins TRBV9 and TRBJ2-7, with 7 positions matching TRBD2. The junction had 3 bases not matched to a gene; V was cut back by 0 bases and J by 3 bases. Per germline, CDR1 SGDLS and CDR2 YYNGEE. CDR3 length equals 14 residues.

V usage is TRBV6-5 and J usage is TRBJ1-6; 8 bases agree with TRBD1. Germline loops: CDR1 MNHEY, CDR2 SVGAGI. V lost 6 bases, J lost 5 bases, and 6 bases stayed unmatched. The CDR3 has 15 amino acids. The CDR3 region is CASRRTGSDNSPLHF. CDR3 DNA sequence: TGTGCCAGCAGGAGGACAGGGAGCGATAATTCACCCCTCCACTTT.

The chain joins TRBV6-1 to TRBJ1-1, with 10 bases that match TRBD1. J was trimmed by 5 bases and V by 8 bases; bases with no gene match: 5. The germline V gene encodes CDR1 MNHNS and CDR2 SASEGT. The CDR3 runs to 13 residues. This CDR3 reads CASADRGNTEAFF. The CDR3 coding sequence is TGTGCCAGCGCGGACAGGGGGAATACTGAAGCTTTCTTT.

CDR3 bases: TGTGCCAGCAGACGGAGCACGCAGTATTTT. Protein: CASRRSTQYF. The chain couples TRBV27 to TRBJ2-3; D call uncertain. Germline assignment: CDR1 MNHEY and CDR2 SMNVEV (reference sequence). V was clipped by 6 bases and J by 9 bases, with 7 bases between them. The length of the CDR3 is 10 residues.

The rearrangement links TRBV5-4 to TRBJ2-3; D not resolved. The germline V gene has CDR1 SGHNT and CDR2 YYREEE (reference sequence). The CDR3 extends over 15 amino acids. The V end lost 0 bases, the J end lost 0 bases, and 8 bases lay between the germline ends. CDR3 in DNA: TGTGCCAGCAGCTTGGGCGGCTCGAGCACAGATACGCAGTATTTT. Protein: CASSLGGSSTDTQYF.

This rearrangement joins TRBV7-9 to TRBJ2-7, with 9 bases matching TRBD2. Looked up from germline, CDR1 is SEHNR and CDR2 is FQNEAQ (reference sequence). The J segment lost 2 bases and the V segment lost 3 bases, leaving 5 bases of the junction unmatched. The CDR3 loop spans 15 amino acids. The CDR3 is CASSFGGRAPYEQYF. Written as DNA, the CDR3 is TGTGCCAGCAGCTTTGGCGGGAGGGCCCCCTACGAGCAGTACTTC.

The chain carries TRBV18 and TRBJ2-7; 9 nucleotides align to TRBD1. Germline CDR1 and CDR2: KGHSH and LQKENI. The V gene end was trimmed by 2 bases and the J gene end by 6 bases; junction bases not matched to a gene: 11. The CDR3 is 16 residues long. The CDR3: CASSPSGQGTWGEQYF. Here the CDR3 DNA reads TGTGCCAGCTCACCATCGGGACAGGGAACATGGGGCGAGCAGTACTTC.

The rearrangement links TRBV5-1 to TRBJ1-1; TRBD1 agrees at 7 bases. There are 14 residues in the CDR3. The ends lost 2 bases at V and 2 bases at J; junction bases unmatched: 3. Germline CDR1 SGHRS, CDR2 YFSETQ. CDR3: CASSLQGPNTEAFF. For the CDR3, the DNA is TGCGCCAGCAGCTTACAGGGGCCTAACACTGAAGCTTTCTTT. The whole variable domain, filled in from reference TRBV5-1 and TRBJ1-1, reads KAGVTQTPRYLIKTRGQQVTLSCSPISGHRSVSWYQQTPGQGLQFLFEYFSETQRNKGNFPGRFSGRQFSNSRSEMNVSTLELGDSALYLCASSLQGPNTEAFFGQGTRLTVV.

The rearrangement joins TRBV6-5 to TRBJ2-7; 7 bases are shared with TRBD2. Per the germline V gene, CDR1 is MNHEY and CDR2 is SVGAGI. The CDR3 has 14 amino acids. J gave up 4 bases and V 5 bases, and 8 bases lay outside the gene matches. The CDR3 protein is CASSPAGVDYEQYF. In DNA, the CDR3 is TGTGCCAGCAGTCCCGCGGGGGTAGATTACGAGCAGTACTTC.